A single sample is the source of the 18 T cell receptor beta chains below, sequenced in a study of blood T cell repertoires in COVID-19. The protocol was immunoSEQ multiplex PCR, while the TCRdb copy is restricted to in-frame clones and leaves out a portion. The table shows some 200,000 clones, with 86% occurring only once. Input material: peripheral blood. The origin of the receptors is a man aged 45-65 years with acute or convalescent COVID-19.

The chain carries TRBV30 and TRBJ1-6, with a possible D match to TRBD1 (5 bases). CDR1 is GTSNPN and CDR2 is SVGIG in the germline V gene (reference sequence). V was clipped by 0 bases and J by 0 bases, with 9 bases between them. The CDR3 consists of 16 residues. The CDR3 here is CAWSVGVSSYNSPLHF. For the CDR3, the DNA is TGTGCCTGGAGTGTAGGGGTGAGCTCCTATAATTCACCCCTCCACTTT.

The chain employs TRBV27 and TRBJ2-1; TRBD2 might be the D (7 bases). Trimming left V 5 bases short and J 6 bases short, with 20 bases between. The CDR3 is made up of 16 amino acids. Germline CDR1 and CDR2: MNHEY and SMNVEV (reference sequence). The CDR3 protein is CASSPGVAGAINEQFF. The CDR3 coding sequence is TGTGCCAGCAGTCCGGGGGTGGCGGGGGCTATCAATGAGCAGTTCTTC.

V usage is TRBV12-2 and J usage is TRBJ2-7; the table assigns TRBD2, which was not confirmed against the DNA. TRBV12-2 is a pseudogene segment. This CDR3 has 19 residues. CDR3 loop: CASRLAHSESHWSSYEQYF. DNA for the CDR3: TGTGCAAGTCGCTTAGCGCACTCCGAATCGCATTGGAGCTCCTACGAGCAGTACTTC.

CDR3 residues: CASSLFGALNTGELFF. The CDR3 DNA reads as TGTGCCAGCAGTTTGTTTGGGGCCCTGAACACCGGGGAGCTGTTTTTT. The chain has TRBV27 and TRBJ2-2, with a tentative D call TRBD1 (5 bases). This CDR3 has 16 residues. Germline CDR1 is MNHEY and CDR2 is SMNVEV (reference sequence). V lost 3 bases and J 1 base, leaving 12 bases between the germline ends.

This chain connects TRBV2 to TRBJ2-6; TRBD1 aligns across 10 bases. The germline V gene encodes CDR1 SNHLY and CDR2 FYNNEI. V trimming: 6 bases; J trimming: 1 base; junction bases outside the gene matches: 9. The CDR3 spans 18 residues. In DNA form, the CDR3 reads TGTGCCAGCAGAGGGGGGACAGGGGACTTTTCTGGGGCCAACGTCCTGACTTTC. This codes for CASRGGTGDFSGANVLTF. Complete variable domain (other parts from reference TRBV2 and TRBJ2-6): EPEVTQTPSHQVTQMGQEVILRCVPISNHLYFYWYRQILGQKVEFLVSFYNNEISEKSEIFDDQFSVERPDGSNFTLKIRSTKLEDSAMYFCASRGGTGDFSGANVLTFGAGSRLTVL.

This chain uses TRBV19 with TRBJ1-5; D perhaps matches TRBD1 (5 bases). Germline V gene lookup returns CDR1 LNHDA and CDR2 SQIVND (reference sequence). This CDR3 comprises 17 residues. V dropped 6 bases and J dropped 0 bases, with 18 bases sitting between them. The CDR3 is CASRRQGLVTSNQPQHF. The CDR3 bases are TGTGCCAGTAGGCGGCAGGGACTTGTGACTAGCAATCAGCCCCAGCATTTT.

The CDR3 loop is CASSIRVGVRSNTEAFF. Written as DNA, the CDR3 is TGTGCCAGTAGTATAAGGGTCGGGGTTCGGTCGAACACTGAAGCTTTCTTT. The rearrangement uses TRBV19 and TRBJ1-1; D not certain. Germline loops: CDR1 LNHDA, CDR2 SQIVND (reference sequence). CDR3 length: 17 amino acids. The V gene lost 2 bases and the J gene lost 1 base, with 17 bases spanning the gap.

V gene TRBV15 combines with J gene TRBJ1-4; TRBD1 aligns across 8 bases. The CDR3 contains 18 residues. V was clipped by 4 bases and J by 7 bases; unmatched bases: 17. Germline V CDR1 and CDR2: LNHNV, YYDKDF (reference sequence). CDR3 protein: CATSKWTGRSVRSEKLFF. CDR3 nucleotides: TGTGCCACCAGCAAATGGACAGGGAGGAGCGTTCGTAGTGAAAAACTGTTTTTT. Looking up the rest from reference TRBV15 and TRBJ1-4 gives the full variable domain: DAMVIQNPRYQVTQFGKPVTLSCSQTLNHNVMYWYQQKSSQAPKLLFHYYDKDFNNEADTPDNFQSRRPNTSFCFLDIRSPGLGDTAMYLCATSKWTGRSVRSEKLFFGSGTQLSVL.

A remark on this clone: Other nucleotide sequences in the sample specify the same CDR3. The chain carries TRBV27 and TRBJ2-5, with a possible D match to TRBD2 (6 bases). Germline assignment: CDR1 MNHEY and CDR2 SMNVEV (reference sequence). The CDR3 spans 13 residues. V was shortened by 6 bases and J by 5 bases, with 13 bases between the two germline ends. As DNA, the CDR3 is TGTGCCAGCAGCCCGCGGGGTCGGGAGACCCAGTACTTC. This encodes CASSPRGRETQYF.

The chain is built from TRBV6-5 and TRBJ1-6, with unresolved D. Germline V gene data show CDR1 as MNHEY and CDR2 as SVGAGI. Between the trimmed V and J ends, which lost 8 bases and 4 bases, there was a span of 9 bases. The CDR3 contains 13 residues. CDR3 DNA sequence: TGTGCCAGCGGAGTAAATTATAATTCACCCCTCCACTTT. It is translated as CASGVNYNSPLHF.

The chain couples TRBV5-1 to TRBJ1-1; 10 nucleotides align to TRBD1. Germline V CDR1 and CDR2: SGHRS, YFSETQ. The V gene end was trimmed by 2 bases and the J gene end by 10 bases; junction bases not matched to a gene: 8. The CDR3 covers 14 residues. The CDR3 here is CASSFGTGEVGAFF. The DNA for the CDR3 is TGCGCCAGCAGCTTCGGGACAGGGGAGGTAGGAGCTTTCTTT.

The rearrangement uses TRBV19 and TRBJ2-7; 7 bases are a match to TRBD1. Trimming took 5 bases from V and 4 from J; bases not matched to a gene: 5. Germline CDR1 is LNHDA and CDR2 is SQIVND (reference sequence). The CDR3 spans 13 residues. CDR3 in DNA: TGTGCCAGTAGTTCTGGGGACAGATACGAGCAGTACTTC. Protein sequence: CASSSGDRYEQYF.

This clone has a single count. The chain combines TRBV7-9 with TRBJ2-3; 7 bases are shared with TRBD2. Germline assignment: CDR1 SEHNR and CDR2 FQNEAQ (reference sequence). CDR3 length equals 18 residues. V was pared by 3 bases and J by 4 bases, with 16 bases of the junction left unmatched. CDR3 amino acids: CASSFLGRGRGRSDTQYF. The CDR3 DNA reads TGTGCCAGCAGCTTCCTAGGGAGGGGACGGGGGAGGTCAGATACGCAGTATTTT.

The gene calls are TRBV2 and TRBJ2-3; D unclear. The germline V and J ends were trimmed by 7 bases and 2 bases, with 7 bases remaining between them. The CDR3 is made up of 12 amino acids. Per the germline V gene, CDR1 is SNHLY and CDR2 is FYNNEI. For the CDR3, the DNA is TGTGCCAGCAATCAGAACACAGATACGCAGTATTTT. Its protein is CASNQNTDTQYF.

J is TRBJ2-2 and V is TRBV12-2; the D segment call TRBD1 is taken from the table without a DNA check. TRBV12-2 is flagged as a pseudogene. The CDR3 contains 22 residues. The CDR3 here is CASRLVGPGQGKSGVLTGELFF. CDR3 nucleotides: TGTGCAAGTCGCTTAGTGGGACCGGGACAGGGCAAGTCCGGGGTACTCACCGGGGAGCTGTTTTTT.

V is TRBV15 and J is TRBJ1-2; TRBD1 might be the D (5 bases). V gave up 1 base and J gave up 8 bases, with 17 bases separating them. The CDR3 is 15 amino acids. CDR1 and CDR2 (germline): LNHNV, YYDKDF (reference sequence). The CDR3: CATSRGGGGSPGYTF. CDR3 nucleotide sequence: TGTGCCACCAGCAGAGGGGGCGGGGGGTCTCCCGGCTACACCTTC.

The chain recombines TRBV19 with TRBJ1-5; maybe TRBD1 (5 bases). V lost 7 bases, J lost 0 bases, and 10 bases lay in between. CDR1 is LNHDA, CDR2 SQIVND, per germline (reference sequence). This CDR3 is built from 14 residues. DNA of the CDR3: TGTGCCAGTAACCGACAGCTTAGCAATCAGCCCCAGCATTTT. Amino acid sequence: CASNRQLSNQPQHF.

V is TRBV5-1 and J is TRBJ1-1; 7 positions match TRBD1. The CDR3 has 15 residues. Germline V gives CDR1 SGHRS, CDR2 YFSETQ. The ends lost 4 bases at V and 2 bases at J; junction bases unmatched: 8. CDR3 nucleotides: TGCGCCAGCAGCGCCAGGGGGGTAAGAAACACTGAAGCTTTCTTT. Protein sequence: CASSARGVRNTEAFF.